This T cell receptor (beta chain) was sequenced during a study of blood T cell repertoires in COVID-19 (TCRdb year 2020). With regard to the full study: Samples covering the acute and convalescent phases of COVID-19 were provided by collaborators in the United States, Italy and Spain. Where HLA class I and class II types were available, the types were taken from metadata supplied by the sample provider, not from assay-based typing. The prospective study material was composed of cDNA or gDNA derived from T cells, B-cell-depleted T cells, or PBMCs. Deeply sampled blood TCRbeta repertoires from subjects exposed to, actively infected with, or recovered from COVID-19 were included in the dataset. The repertoires were released in a freely available public database intended as a resource for research on the immune response to SARS-CoV-2. Samples were obtained from the ongoing ImmuneRACE study (first 160 participants) and from about 1,300 subjects provided by 6 global collaborators. Sample metadata almost always included a de-identified subject ID, COVID-19 status, age in years and sex. Study-level results and caveats: Clinical and demographic metadata were provided uncurated, with the amount varying by source and participant.

V is cut by 7 bases and J by 0 bases, and the space between the germline ends is 12 bases. The germline V gene yields MNHEY for CDR1 and SVGAGI for CDR2. Spanning cysteine to phenylalanine, the CDR3 consists of 14 amino acids. The DNA shown is the 42-base CDR3, in frame from base 1. Concerning this clone itself: Its antigen target is currently unknown. Base qualities are missing; no much larger clone stands one base away.

Whole blood was collected in K2EDTA tubes by collaborating institutions according to the institutions' own protocols. For TCRbeta analysis, collaborators shipped samples as frozen whole blood, isolated PBMCs, or DNA extracted from either of those sample types. The immunoSEQ Assay, a bias-controlled multiplex PCR, was used to amplify TCRbeta CDR3 regions from genomic DNA. In the authors' own workflow: The number of nucleated cells in each sample was estimated by amplification of reference gene primers within the assay. Sequence reads were collapsed and filtered to measure the absolute abundance of every unique TCRbeta CDR3 rearrangement. For each sample, productive Simpson clonality was calculated by taking the square root of Simpson's diversity index across productive rearrangements. TCRdb retrieved this table from immuneACCESS and kept in-frame rearrangements only. Not all clones are present; in checked studies, unresolved V genes account for under half, and no reason is known for the remainder. The V and J calls and clone size are taken from that table; D and trimming were inferred from the DNA. The sample contains about 130,000 clones, over 75% of them found a single time. 3% to 4.5% of the sample comes from the top ten.

Sequencing was performed on peripheral blood. This TCR was sampled from a woman aged 60-70 years with acute or convalescent COVID-19. The chain is made from TRBV6-5 and TRBJ1-1; a tentative D call is TRBD1 (5 bases match). DNA sequence: TGTGCCAGCACGTGGGGCAGCCTGAACACTGAAGCTTTCTTT. It encodes CASTWGSLNTEAFF.